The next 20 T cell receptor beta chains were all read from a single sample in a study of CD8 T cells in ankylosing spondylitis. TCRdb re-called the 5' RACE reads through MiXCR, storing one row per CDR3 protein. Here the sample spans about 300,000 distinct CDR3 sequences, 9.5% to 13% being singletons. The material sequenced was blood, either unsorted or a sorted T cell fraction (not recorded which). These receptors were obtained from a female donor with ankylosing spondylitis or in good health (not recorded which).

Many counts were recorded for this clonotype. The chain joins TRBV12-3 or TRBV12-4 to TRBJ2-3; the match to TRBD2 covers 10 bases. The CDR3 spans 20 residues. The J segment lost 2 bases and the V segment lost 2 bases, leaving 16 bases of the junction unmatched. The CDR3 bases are TGTGCCAGCAGTTTACGTCTCCTAGCGGGAGAAAGAGGGACCACAGATACGCAGTATTTT. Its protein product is CASSLRLLAGERGTTDTQYF.

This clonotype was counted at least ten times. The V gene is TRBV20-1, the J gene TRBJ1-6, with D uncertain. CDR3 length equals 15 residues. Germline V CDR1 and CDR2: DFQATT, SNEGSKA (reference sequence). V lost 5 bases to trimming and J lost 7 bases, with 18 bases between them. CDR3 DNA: TGCAGTGCTCTAGGCGGCCCTTTAATAAATTCACCCCTCCACTTT. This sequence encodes CSALGGPLINSPLHF.

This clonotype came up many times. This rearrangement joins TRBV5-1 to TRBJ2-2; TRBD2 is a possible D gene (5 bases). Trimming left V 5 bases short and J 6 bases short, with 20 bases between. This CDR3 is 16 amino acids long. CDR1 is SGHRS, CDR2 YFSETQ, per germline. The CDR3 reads CASSPYTSTVAGELFF. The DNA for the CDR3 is TGCGCCAGCAGTCCCTATACTAGTACGGTGGCCGGGGAGCTGTTTTTT.

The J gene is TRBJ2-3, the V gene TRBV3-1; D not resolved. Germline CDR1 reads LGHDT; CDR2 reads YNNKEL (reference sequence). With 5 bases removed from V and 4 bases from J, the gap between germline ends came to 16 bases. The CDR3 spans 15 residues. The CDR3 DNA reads TGTGCCAGCAGCGGCGTGCGGCCGATTGCAGATACGCAGTATTTT. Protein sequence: CASSGVRPIADTQYF.

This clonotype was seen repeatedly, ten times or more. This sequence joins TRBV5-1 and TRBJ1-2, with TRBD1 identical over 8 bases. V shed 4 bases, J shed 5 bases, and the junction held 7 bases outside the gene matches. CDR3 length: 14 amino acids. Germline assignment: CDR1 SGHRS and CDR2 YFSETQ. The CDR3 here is CASSPGQGLYGYTF. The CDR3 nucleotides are TGCGCCAGCAGCCCCGGACAGGGTCTTTATGGCTACACCTTC.

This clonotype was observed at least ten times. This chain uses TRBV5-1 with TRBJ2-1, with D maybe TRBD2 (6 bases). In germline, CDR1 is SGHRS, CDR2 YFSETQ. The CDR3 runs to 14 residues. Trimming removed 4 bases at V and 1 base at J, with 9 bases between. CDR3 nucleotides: TGCGCCAGCAGCCTCCTAGCGTCCTACAATGAGCAGTTCTTC. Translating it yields CASSLLASYNEQFF.

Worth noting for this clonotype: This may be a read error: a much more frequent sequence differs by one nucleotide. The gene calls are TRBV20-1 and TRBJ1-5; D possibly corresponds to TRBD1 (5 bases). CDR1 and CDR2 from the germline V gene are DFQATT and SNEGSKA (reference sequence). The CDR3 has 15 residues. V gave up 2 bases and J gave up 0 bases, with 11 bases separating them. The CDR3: CSARSRQHSNQPQHF. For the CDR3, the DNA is TGCAGTGCTAGATCGAGACAGCATAGCAATCAGCCCCAGCATTTT.

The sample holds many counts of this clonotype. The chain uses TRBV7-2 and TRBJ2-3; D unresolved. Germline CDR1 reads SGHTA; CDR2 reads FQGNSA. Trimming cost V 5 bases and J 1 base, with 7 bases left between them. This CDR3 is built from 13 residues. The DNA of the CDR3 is TGTGCCAGCAGCAGTTACCGCACAGATACGCAGTATTTT. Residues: CASSSYRTDTQYF. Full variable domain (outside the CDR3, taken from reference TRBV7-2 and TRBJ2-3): GAGVSQSPSNKVTEKGKDVELRCDPISGHTALYWYRQSLGQGLEFLIYFQGNSAPDKSGLPSDRFSAERTGGSVSTLTIQRTQQEDSAVYLCASSSYRTDTQYFGPGTRLTVL.

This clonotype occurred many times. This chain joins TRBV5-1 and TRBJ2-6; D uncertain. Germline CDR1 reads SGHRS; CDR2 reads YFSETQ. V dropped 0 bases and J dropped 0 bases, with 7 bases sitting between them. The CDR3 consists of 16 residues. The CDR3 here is CASSLAPFSGANVLTF. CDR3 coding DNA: TGCGCCAGCAGCTTGGCTCCGTTCTCTGGGGCCAACGTCCTGACTTTC.

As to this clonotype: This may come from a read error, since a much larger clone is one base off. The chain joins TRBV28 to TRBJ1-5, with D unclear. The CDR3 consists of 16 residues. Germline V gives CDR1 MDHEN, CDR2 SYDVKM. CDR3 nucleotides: TGTTCCAGCAGTTTATTGACTGGGCCGCCCAATCAGCCCCAGCATTTT. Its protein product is CSSSLLTGPPNQPQHF.

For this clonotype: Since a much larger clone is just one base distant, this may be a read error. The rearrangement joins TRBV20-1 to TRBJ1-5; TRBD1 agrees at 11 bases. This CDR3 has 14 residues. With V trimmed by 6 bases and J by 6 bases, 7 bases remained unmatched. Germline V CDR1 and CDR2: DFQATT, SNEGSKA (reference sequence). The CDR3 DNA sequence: TGCAGTGCGGAGGACAGGGGGCTATGTCAGCCCCAGCATTTT. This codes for CSAEDRGLCQPQHF.

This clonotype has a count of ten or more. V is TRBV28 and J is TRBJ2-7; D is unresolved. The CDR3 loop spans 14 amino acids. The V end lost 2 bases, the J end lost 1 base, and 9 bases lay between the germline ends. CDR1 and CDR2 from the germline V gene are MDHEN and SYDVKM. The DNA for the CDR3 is TGTGCCAGCAGTTTAGCCTGGGGTTCCTACGAGCAGTACTTC. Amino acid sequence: CASSLAWGSYEQYF.

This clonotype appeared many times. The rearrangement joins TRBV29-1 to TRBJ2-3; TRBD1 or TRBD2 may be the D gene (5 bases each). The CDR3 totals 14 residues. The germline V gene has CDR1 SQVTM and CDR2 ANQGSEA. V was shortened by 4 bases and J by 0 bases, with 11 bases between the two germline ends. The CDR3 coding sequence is TGCAGCGTTGTTAGGGGAGAAAGCACAGATACGCAGTATTTT. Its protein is CSVVRGESTDTQYF.

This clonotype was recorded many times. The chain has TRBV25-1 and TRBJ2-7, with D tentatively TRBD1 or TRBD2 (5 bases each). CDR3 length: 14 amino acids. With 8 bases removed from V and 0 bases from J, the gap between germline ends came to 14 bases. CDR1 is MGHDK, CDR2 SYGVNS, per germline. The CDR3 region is CASWSGTASYEQYF. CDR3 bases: TGTGCCAGCTGGTCCGGGACGGCCTCCTACGAGCAGTACTTC.

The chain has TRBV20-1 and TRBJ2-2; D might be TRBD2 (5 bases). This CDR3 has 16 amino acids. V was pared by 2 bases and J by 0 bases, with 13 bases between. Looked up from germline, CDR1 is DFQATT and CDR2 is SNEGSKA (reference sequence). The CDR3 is CSARPSRGANTGELFF. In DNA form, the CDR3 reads TGCAGTGCTAGACCCTCTCGGGGTGCGAACACCGGGGAGCTGTTTTTT.

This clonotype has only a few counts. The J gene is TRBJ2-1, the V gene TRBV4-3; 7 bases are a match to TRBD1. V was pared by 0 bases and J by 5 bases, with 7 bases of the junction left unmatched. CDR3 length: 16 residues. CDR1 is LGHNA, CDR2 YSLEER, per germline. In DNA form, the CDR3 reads TGCGCCAGCAGCCAAGATGGGACAGCCCGGGACAATGAGCAGTTCTTC. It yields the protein CASSQDGTARDNEQFF.

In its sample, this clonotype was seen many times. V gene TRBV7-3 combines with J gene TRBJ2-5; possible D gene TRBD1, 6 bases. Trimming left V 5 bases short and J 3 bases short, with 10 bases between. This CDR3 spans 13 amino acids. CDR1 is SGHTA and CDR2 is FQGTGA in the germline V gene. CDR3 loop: CASSLGQKETQYF. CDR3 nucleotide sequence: TGTGCCAGCAGCCTTGGACAGAAAGAGACCCAGTACTTC.

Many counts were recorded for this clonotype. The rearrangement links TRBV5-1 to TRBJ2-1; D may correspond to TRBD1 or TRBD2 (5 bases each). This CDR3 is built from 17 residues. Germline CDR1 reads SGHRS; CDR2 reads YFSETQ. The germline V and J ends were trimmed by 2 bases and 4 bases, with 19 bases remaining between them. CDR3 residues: CASSLPGPVVGYNEQFF. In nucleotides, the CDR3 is TGCGCCAGCAGCTTACCGGGACCCGTCGTCGGGTACAATGAGCAGTTCTTC.

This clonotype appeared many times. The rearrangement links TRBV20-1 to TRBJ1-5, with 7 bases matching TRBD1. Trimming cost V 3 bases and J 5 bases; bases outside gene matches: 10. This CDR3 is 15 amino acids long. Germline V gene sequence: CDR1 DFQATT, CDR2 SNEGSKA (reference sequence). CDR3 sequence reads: CSASLNRGFDQPQHF. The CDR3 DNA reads TGCAGTGCTAGCCTTAACAGGGGCTTTGATCAGCCCCAGCATTTT.

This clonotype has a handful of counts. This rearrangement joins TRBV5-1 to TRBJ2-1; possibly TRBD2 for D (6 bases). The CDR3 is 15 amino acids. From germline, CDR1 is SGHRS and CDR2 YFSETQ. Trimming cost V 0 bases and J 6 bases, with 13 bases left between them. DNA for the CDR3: TGCGCCAGCAGCTTGGCCGGAGGGACTTTCAATGAGCAGTTCTTC. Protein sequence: CASSLAGGTFNEQFF.